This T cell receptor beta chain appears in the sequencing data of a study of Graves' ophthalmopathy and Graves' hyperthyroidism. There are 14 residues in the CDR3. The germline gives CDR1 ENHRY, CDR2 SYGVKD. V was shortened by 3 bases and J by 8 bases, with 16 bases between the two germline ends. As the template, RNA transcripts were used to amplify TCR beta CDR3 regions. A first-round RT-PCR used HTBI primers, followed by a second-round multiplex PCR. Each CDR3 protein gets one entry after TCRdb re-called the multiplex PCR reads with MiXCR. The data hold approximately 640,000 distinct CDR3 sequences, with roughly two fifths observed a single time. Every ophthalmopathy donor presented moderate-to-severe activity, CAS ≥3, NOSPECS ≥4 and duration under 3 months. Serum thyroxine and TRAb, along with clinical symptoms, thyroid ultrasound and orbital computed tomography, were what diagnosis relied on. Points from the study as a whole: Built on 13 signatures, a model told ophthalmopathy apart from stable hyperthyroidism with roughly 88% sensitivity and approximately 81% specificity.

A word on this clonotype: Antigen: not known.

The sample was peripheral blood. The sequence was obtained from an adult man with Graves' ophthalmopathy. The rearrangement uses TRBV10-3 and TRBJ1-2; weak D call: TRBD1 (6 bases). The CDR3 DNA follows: TGTGCCATCAGTGACCCAGGGGAAAGTCCCGGCTACACCTTC. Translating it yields CAISDPGESPGYTF.